The rows below give T cell receptor beta chains drawn from one sample of a study of blood T cell repertoires in COVID-19. Sequencing used immunoSEQ multiplex PCR; TCRdb keeps in-frame clones, though not all of them. The table records 80,000 to 100,000 clones, over 75% of them present only once. Sequenced input: peripheral blood. These receptors were obtained from a man aged 55 to 69 with acute or convalescent COVID-19. Both conserved end residues are part of each CDR3. D genes are given only for firm matches. Not every row has a clone size; where given, it reads once, few, many or a size class.

-	-	TRBV19	TRBJ1-5	CASSIVGGGNQPQHF	TGTGCCAGTAGTATAGTGGGAGGAGGCAATCAGCCCCAGCATTTT
TRBD1	-	TRBV7-2	TRBJ2-1	CASSHGTASDNEQFF	TGTGCCAGCAGCCACGGGACAGCTTCTGACAATGAGCAGTTCTTC
TRBD1	-	TRBV7-9	TRBJ1-5	CASSPTGTSNQPQHF	TGTGCCAGCAGCCCGACAGGGACGAGCAATCAGCCCCAGCATTTT
-	-	TRBV27	TRBJ2-1	CASSLLAGSSYNEQFF	TGTGCCAGCAGTTTATTGGCGGGAAGCTCCTACAATGAGCAGTTCTTC
TRBD2	once	TRBV3-1/TRBV3-2	TRBJ2-1	CASSQEASGREPFF	TGTGCCAGCAGCCAAGAGGCTAGCGGGAGGGAACCGTTCTTC
-	-	TRBV6-5	TRBJ1-5	CASSSQGRNQPQHF	TGTGCCAGCAGTTCACAGGGAAGGAATCAGCCCCAGCATTTT
TRBD1	-	TRBV27	TRBJ1-5	CASRETGAYSNQPQHF	TGTGCCAGCAGAGAAACAGGGGCCTATAGCAATCAGCCCCAGCATTTT
-	-	TRBV14	TRBJ2-3	CASSQIESRQREALADTQYF	TGTGCCAGCAGCCAAATTGAATCCCGGCAGAGGGAGGCCCTTGCAGATACGCAGTATTTT
-	-	TRBV30	TRBJ1-2	CACPRTRGYGYTF	TGTGCCTGTCCCAGAACTCGGGGCTATGGCTACACCTTC
-	-	TRBV5-8	TRBJ2-5	CASRDSWETQYF	TGTGCCAGCAGGGACAGTTGGGAGACCCAGTACTTC
TRBD2	-	TRBV7-2	TRBJ2-3	CASSISGSITDTQYF	TGTGCCAGCAGCATTAGCGGGAGTATAACAGATACGCAGTATTTT
TRBD1	once	TRBV6-5	TRBJ1-4	CASSRQGGEKLFF	TGTGCCAGCAGTAGACAGGGTGGGGAAAAACTGTTTTTT
TRBD1	once	TRBV4-3	TRBJ1-2	CASSQTDRELYGYTF	TGCGCCAGCAGCCAGACGGACAGGGAATTGTATGGCTACACCTTC
TRBD1	-	TRBV10-2	TRBJ1-5	CASLQGASQPQHF	TGCGCCAGTTTACAGGGGGCCAGTCAGCCCCAGCATTTT